A selection of T cell receptor beta chains follows, all from one sample in a study of spatial heterogeneity in lung cancer. TCRdb itself ran the 5' RACE reads through MiXCR, one entry per CDR3 protein. The table includes some 3,500 distinct CDR3 sequences, just over 5% detected once. Sequencing used lung tumor tissue, obtained at surgery. Receptor source: a female donor with early-stage non-small cell lung cancer. Each CDR3 is given with its conserved first and last residue. D genes are given only for firm matches. The size field reads once, few, many, or a class for an expanded clone.

TRBV12-3/TRBV12-4	TRBJ2-3	TRBD2	many	CASSVTSGGMSDTQYF	TGTGCCAGCAGTGTCACTAGCGGGGGGATGTCAGATACGCAGTATTTT
TRBV7-3	TRBJ2-5	TRBD1	medium-sized	CASSFTGGETQYF	TGTGCCAGCAGCTTCACAGGGGGCGAGACCCAGTACTTC
TRBV9	TRBJ2-1	TRBD2	medium-sized	CASTGGRGLGEQFF	TGTGCCAGCACAGGAGGACGGGGACTAGGCGAGCAGTTCTTC
TRBV28	TRBJ2-7	TRBD1	medium-sized	CASSLPGQGRYEQYF	TGTGCCAGCAGTTTACCGGGACAGGGGCGCTACGAGCAGTACTTC
TRBV7-3	TRBJ1-1	-	medium-sized	CASSYRSGRGTEAFF	TGTGCCAGCAGCTACAGATCAGGGAGGGGGACTGAAGCTTTCTTT
TRBV9	TRBJ2-5	-	medium-sized	CASSVGVEETQYF	TGTGCCAGCAGCGTCGGGGTGGAGGAGACCCAGTACTTC
TRBV12-3/TRBV12-4	TRBJ2-5	TRBD1	medium-sized	CASSSRPPGQGAFGQETQYF	TGTGCCAGCAGTTCTAGACCTCCGGGACAGGGGGCTTTTGGCCAAGAGACCCAGTACTTC
TRBV15	TRBJ1-1	-	medium-sized	CATSRVWGMAFF	TGTGCCACCAGCAGAGTGTGGGGGATGGCTTTCTTT
TRBV20-1	TRBJ1-2	-	many	CSGPGGKGNYGYTF	TGCAGTGGTCCCGGGGGGAAGGGGAACTATGGCTACACCTTC
TRBV7-2	TRBJ2-2	-	medium-sized	CASSSSVTGELFF	TGTGCCAGCAGCTCGAGCGTTACCGGGGAGCTGTTTTTT
TRBV2	TRBJ1-2	-	medium-sized	CASRAREAYGYTF	TGTGCCAGCAGAGCTCGAGAGGCCTATGGCTACACCTTC
TRBV20-1	TRBJ2-7	TRBD1	medium-sized	CSARGQGGNYEQYF	TGCAGTGCTAGGGGACAGGGGGGCAACTACGAGCAGTACTTC
TRBV5-1	TRBJ2-7	TRBD1	many	CASSKDPGQGSYEQYF	TGCGCCAGCAGCAAGGACCCGGGACAGGGGAGCTACGAGCAGTACTTC
TRBV13	TRBJ1-6	-	large	CASSPGGHTGYNSPLHF	TGTGCCAGCAGCCCCGGGGGCCACACGGGATATAATTCACCCCTCCACTTT
TRBV7-6	TRBJ2-7	-	medium-sized	CASSTGGQDSYEQYF	TGTGCCAGCAGCACCGGTGGGCAGGACTCCTACGAGCAGTACTTC
TRBV11-1	TRBJ1-5	-	medium-sized	CASSPGTGQPQHF	TGTGCCAGCAGCCCCGGGACTGGACAGCCCCAGCATTTT
TRBV6-5	TRBJ2-1	-	medium-sized	CASSPPRGLISEQFF	TGTGCCAGCAGCCCTCCCCGGGGGCTCATCAGTGAGCAGTTCTTC
TRBV27	TRBJ1-1	-	many	CASSFRGSTEAFF	TGTGCCAGCAGTTTTAGGGGCAGCACTGAAGCTTTCTTT
TRBV6-1	TRBJ1-2	TRBD1	many	CASTPPGQYGYTF	TGTGCCAGCACCCCTCCGGGACAGTATGGCTACACCTTC
TRBV12-3/TRBV12-4	TRBJ1-5	-	many	CASSTNNQPQHF	TGTGCCAGCAGCACCAACAATCAGCCCCAGCATTTT
TRBV6-2/TRBV6-3	TRBJ2-1	-	medium-sized	CASSYRSNEQFF	TGTGCCAGCAGTTACCGGAGTAATGAGCAGTTCTTC
TRBV20-1	TRBJ2-3	-	medium-sized	CSARSRGITDTQYF	TGCAGTGCTAGGTCACGGGGCATCACAGATACGCAGTATTTT
TRBV28	TRBJ2-7	-	large	CASRQLRVKNDEQYF	TGTGCCAGCAGACAACTCCGGGTAAAAAACGACGAGCAGTACTTC
TRBV20-1	TRBJ1-6	-	few	CSLARQAVNSPLHF	TGCAGTCTAGCGAGACAGGCGGTAAATTCACCCCTCCACTTT
TRBV12-3/TRBV12-4	TRBJ1-5	-	medium-sized	CASRRTGFNQPQHF	TGTGCCAGCAGGCGAACAGGCTTCAATCAGCCCCAGCATTTT
TRBV3-1	TRBJ1-1	-	medium-sized	CASSKGRRAFF	TGTGCCAGCAGCAAAGGAAGGAGAGCTTTCTTT
TRBV27	TRBJ2-1	TRBD2	medium-sized	CASSTREASGHKNEQFF	TGTGCCAGCAGTACACGCGAAGCTAGCGGGCACAAGAACGAGCAGTTCTTC
TRBV2	TRBJ1-1	-	medium-sized	CASSLLENTEAFF	TGTGCCAGCAGTCTCCTAGAGAACACTGAAGCTTTCTTT
TRBV6-1	TRBJ2-5	-	many	CASSVGIVVWGQETQYF	TGTGCCAGCAGTGTAGGCATTGTGGTTTGGGGACAAGAGACCCAGTACTTC
TRBV27	TRBJ2-7	TRBD1	many	CASSLRGQGSSSGYEQYF	TGTGCCAGCAGTTTAAGGGGACAGGGGTCCTCTAGTGGGTACGAGCAGTACTTC
TRBV6-5	TRBJ1-4	-	many	CASSVTASLEKLFF	TGTGCCAGCAGTGTGACAGCCTCCCTCGAAAAACTGTTTTTT
TRBV28	TRBJ2-1	TRBD2	medium-sized	CASCSPGGRSSFEQFF	TGTGCCAGTTGTTCCCCCGGCGGGAGGTCGTCGTTTGAGCAGTTCTTC
TRBV5-1	TRBJ2-1	TRBD2	many	CATKPLAGDYNEQFF	TGCGCCACCAAACCACTAGCGGGAGACTACAATGAGCAGTTCTTC
TRBV7-3	TRBJ2-3	TRBD2	many	CASSRIGTSGGPGTDTQYF	TGTGCCAGCAGCCGTATAGGAACTAGCGGGGGGCCAGGCACAGATACGCAGTATTTT
TRBV20-1	TRBJ2-7	TRBD2	many	CSASLLAGQAYEQYF	TGCAGTGCTAGTCTACTAGCGGGCCAGGCTTACGAGCAGTACTTC
TRBV9	TRBJ1-1	-	medium-sized	CASSAHANTEAFF	TGTGCCAGCAGCGCGCATGCGAACACTGAAGCTTTCTTT
TRBV6-1	TRBJ2-1	TRBD1	medium-sized	CASRGQPGEQFF	TGTGCCAGCAGGGGACAGCCAGGGGAGCAGTTCTTC
TRBV6-2/TRBV6-3	TRBJ2-3	-	medium-sized	CASSLLSTDTQYF	TGTGCCAGCAGTCTACTTAGCACAGATACGCAGTATTTT
TRBV28	TRBJ1-2	-	medium-sized	CASSLNNYGYTF	TGTGCCAGCAGTTTAAACAACTATGGCTACACCTTC
TRBV18	TRBJ2-1	-	medium-sized	CASSPREGAGSYNEQFF	TGTGCCAGCTCACCACGGGAAGGGGCAGGCAGCTACAATGAGCAGTTCTTC
TRBV11-2	TRBJ2-1	TRBD2	many	CASSGGRLAAYNEQFF	TGTGCCAGCAGCGGGGGGCGACTAGCGGCTTACAATGAGCAGTTCTTC
TRBV4-1	TRBJ2-3	-	many	CASSHRGAGDTQYF	TGCGCCAGCAGCCACCGGGGGGCGGGAGATACGCAGTATTTT
TRBV19	TRBJ2-2	TRBD1	medium-sized	CASSIGGGEIPGELFF	TGTGCCAGTAGTATAGGAGGGGGCGAAATACCCGGGGAGCTGTTTTTT
TRBV10-3	TRBJ1-1	TRBD1	many	CAISETGQGNTEAFF	TGTGCCATCAGTGAGACGGGACAGGGGAACACTGAAGCTTTCTTT
TRBV10-1	TRBJ2-2	-	medium-sized	CASSGRAPGTGELFF	TGCGCCAGCAGTGGAAGAGCGCCAGGCACCGGGGAGCTGTTTTTT